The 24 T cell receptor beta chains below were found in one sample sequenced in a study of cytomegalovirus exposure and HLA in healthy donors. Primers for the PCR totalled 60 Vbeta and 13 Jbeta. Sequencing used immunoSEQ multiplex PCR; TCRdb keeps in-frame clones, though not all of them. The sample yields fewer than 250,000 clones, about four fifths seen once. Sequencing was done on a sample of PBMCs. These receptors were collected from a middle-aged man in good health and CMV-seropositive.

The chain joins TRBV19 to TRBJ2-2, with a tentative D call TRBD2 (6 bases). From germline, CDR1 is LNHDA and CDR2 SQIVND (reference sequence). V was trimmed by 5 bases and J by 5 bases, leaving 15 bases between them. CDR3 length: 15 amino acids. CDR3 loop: CASSSGGRRTGELFF. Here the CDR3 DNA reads TGTGCCAGTAGTTCTGGTGGGAGGAGGACCGGGGAGCTGTTTTTT.

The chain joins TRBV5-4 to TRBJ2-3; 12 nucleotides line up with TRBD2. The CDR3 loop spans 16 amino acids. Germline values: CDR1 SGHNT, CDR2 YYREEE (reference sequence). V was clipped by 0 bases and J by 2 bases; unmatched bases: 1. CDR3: CASSLGTSGITDTQYF. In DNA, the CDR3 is TGTGCCAGCAGCTTGGGGACTAGCGGGATCACAGATACGCAGTATTTT.

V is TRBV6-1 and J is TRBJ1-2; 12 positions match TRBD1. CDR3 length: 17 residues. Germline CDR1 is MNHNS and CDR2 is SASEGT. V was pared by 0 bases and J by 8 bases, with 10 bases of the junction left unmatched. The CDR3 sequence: CASSEALMGQGAPGYTF. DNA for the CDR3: TGTGCCAGCAGTGAAGCGTTGATGGGACAGGGGGCGCCCGGCTACACCTTC.

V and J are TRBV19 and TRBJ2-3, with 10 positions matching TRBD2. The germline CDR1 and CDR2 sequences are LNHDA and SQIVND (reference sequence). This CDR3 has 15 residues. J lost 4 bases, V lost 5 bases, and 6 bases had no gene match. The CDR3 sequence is CASSDSGRLADTQYF. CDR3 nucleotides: TGTGCCAGTAGTGATAGCGGGAGGTTAGCAGATACGCAGTATTTT.

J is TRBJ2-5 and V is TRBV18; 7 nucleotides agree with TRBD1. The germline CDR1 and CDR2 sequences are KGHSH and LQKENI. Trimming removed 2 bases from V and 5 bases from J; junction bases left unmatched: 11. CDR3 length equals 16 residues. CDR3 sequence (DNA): TGTGCCAGCTCACCAAGAAGGGGGCGCGTCGGGGAGACCCAGTACTTC. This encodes CASSPRRGRVGETQYF.

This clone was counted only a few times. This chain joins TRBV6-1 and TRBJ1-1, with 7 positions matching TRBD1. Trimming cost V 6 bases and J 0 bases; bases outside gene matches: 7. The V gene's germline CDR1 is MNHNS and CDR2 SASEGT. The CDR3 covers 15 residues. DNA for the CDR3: TGTGCCAGCAGGCAGGGGGTTGGGCTGAACACTGAAGCTTTCTTT. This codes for CASRQGVGLNTEAFF.

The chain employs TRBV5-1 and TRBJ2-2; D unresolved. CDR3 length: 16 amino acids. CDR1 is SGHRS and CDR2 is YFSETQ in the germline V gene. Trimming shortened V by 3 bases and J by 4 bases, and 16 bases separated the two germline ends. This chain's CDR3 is CASSSRVLVGTGELFF. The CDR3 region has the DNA TGCGCCAGCAGCTCCCGGGTCTTGGTGGGCACCGGGGAGCTGTTTTTT.

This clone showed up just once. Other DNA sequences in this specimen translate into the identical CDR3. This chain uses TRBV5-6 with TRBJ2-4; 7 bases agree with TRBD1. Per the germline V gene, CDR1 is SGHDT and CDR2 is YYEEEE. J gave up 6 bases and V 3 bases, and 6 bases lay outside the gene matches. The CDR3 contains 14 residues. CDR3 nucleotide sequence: TGTGCCAGCAGCTCGGGACAGAGGTTAAACATTCAGTACTTC. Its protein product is CASSSGQRLNIQYF.

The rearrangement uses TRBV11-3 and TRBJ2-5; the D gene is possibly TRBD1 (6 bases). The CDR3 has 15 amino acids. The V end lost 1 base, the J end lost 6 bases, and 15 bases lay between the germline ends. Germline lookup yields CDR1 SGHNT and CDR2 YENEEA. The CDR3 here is CASSLVAGTYKTQYF. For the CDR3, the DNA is TGTGCCAGCAGCTTAGTGGCCGGGACATATAAGACCCAGTACTTC.

The CDR3 DNA sequence: TGTGCCAGCAGTGAATGGACAGGGATTCGCGAAAAACTGTTTTTT. Translation gives CASSEWTGIREKLFF. The V call is TRBV6-1, the J call TRBJ1-4; 8 bases are a match to TRBD1. V lost 2 bases to trimming and J lost 8 bases; unmatched junction nucleotides: 7. In germline, CDR1 is MNHNS, CDR2 SASEGT. This CDR3 is 15 amino acids long.

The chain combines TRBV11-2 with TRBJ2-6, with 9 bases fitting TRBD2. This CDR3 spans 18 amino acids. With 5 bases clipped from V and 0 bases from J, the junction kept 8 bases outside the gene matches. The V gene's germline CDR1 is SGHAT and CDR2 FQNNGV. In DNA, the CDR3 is TGTGCCAGCAGCCGCCGGACTAGCGTCAGCTCTGGGGCCAACGTCCTGACTTTC. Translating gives CASSRRTSVSSGANVLTF.

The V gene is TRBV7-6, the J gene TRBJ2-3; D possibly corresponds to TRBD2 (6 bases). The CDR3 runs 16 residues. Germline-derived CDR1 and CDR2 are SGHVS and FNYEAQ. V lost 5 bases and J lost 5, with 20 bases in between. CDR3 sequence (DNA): TGTGCCAGCAGCCCCCAGCGGGCTCACTCGAAAGATACGCAGTATTTT. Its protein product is CASSPQRAHSKDTQYF.

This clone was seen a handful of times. DNA of the CDR3: TGTGCCAGCAGCGACCGGGACAGGGTTAGCAATGAGCAGTTCTTC. It specifies CASSDRDRVSNEQFF. The chain couples TRBV5-6 to TRBJ2-1; 9 positions match TRBD1. Germline V gives CDR1 SGHDT, CDR2 YYEEEE. After removal of 4 bases from V and 6 bases from J, the junction contained 8 bases not matched to a gene. The CDR3 length is 15 residues.

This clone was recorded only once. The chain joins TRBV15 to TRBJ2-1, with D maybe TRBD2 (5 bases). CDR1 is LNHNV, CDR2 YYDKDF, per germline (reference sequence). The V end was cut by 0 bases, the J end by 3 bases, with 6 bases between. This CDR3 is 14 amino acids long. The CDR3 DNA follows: TGTGCCACCAGCAGAGACACTAGCTACAATGAGCAGTTCTTC. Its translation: CATSRDTSYNEQFF. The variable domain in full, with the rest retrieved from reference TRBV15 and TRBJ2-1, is DAMVIQNPRYQVTQFGKPVTLSCSQTLNHNVMYWYQQKSSQAPKLLFHYYDKDFNNEADTPDNFQSRRPNTSFCFLDIRSPGLGDTAMYLCATSRDTSYNEQFFGPGTRLTVL.

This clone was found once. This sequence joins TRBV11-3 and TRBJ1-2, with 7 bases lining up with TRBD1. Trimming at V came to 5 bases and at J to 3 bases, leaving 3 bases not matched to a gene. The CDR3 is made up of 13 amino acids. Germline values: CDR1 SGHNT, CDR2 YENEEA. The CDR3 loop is CASSIGGDYGYTF. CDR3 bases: TGTGCCAGCAGCATAGGGGGCGACTATGGCTACACCTTC.

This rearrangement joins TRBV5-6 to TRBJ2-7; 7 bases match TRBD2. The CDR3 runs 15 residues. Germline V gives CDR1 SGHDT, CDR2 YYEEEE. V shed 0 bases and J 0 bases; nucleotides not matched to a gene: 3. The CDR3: CASSLVLADSYEQYV. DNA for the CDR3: TGTGCCAGCAGCTTGGTCCTAGCGGACTCCTACGAGCAGTACGTC.

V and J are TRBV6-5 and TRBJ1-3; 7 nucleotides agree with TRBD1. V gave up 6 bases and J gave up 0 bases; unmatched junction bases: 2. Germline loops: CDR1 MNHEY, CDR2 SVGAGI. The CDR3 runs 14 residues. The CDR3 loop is CASRRTGSGNTIYF. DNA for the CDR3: TGTGCCAGCAGGCGGACAGGCTCTGGAAACACCATATATTTT.

The CDR3 region has the DNA TGTGCCAGCAGCGCTCGACAGGGGATGAACACCGGGGAGCTGTTTTTT. This sequence encodes CASSARQGMNTGELFF. V gene TRBV7-8 combines with J gene TRBJ2-2; TRBD1 matches 8 bases. V lost 5 bases and J lost 1; bases outside the gene matches: 6. Germline CDR1 SGHVS, CDR2 FQNEAQ. This CDR3 comprises 16 residues.

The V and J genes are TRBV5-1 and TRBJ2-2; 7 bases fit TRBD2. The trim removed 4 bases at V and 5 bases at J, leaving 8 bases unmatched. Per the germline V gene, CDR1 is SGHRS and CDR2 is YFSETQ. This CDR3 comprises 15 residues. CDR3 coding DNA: TGCGCCAGCAGCACCCCGGGAGGCTCTACCGGGGAGCTGTTTTTT. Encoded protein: CASSTPGGSTGELFF.

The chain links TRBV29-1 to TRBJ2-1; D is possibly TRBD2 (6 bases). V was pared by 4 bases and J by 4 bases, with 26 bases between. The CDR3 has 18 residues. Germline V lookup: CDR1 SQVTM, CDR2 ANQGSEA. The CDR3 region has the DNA TGCAGCGTTGCCGGGACTCCTTCTGGTCGCACAATATACAATGAGCAGTTCTTC. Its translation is CSVAGTPSGRTIYNEQFF.

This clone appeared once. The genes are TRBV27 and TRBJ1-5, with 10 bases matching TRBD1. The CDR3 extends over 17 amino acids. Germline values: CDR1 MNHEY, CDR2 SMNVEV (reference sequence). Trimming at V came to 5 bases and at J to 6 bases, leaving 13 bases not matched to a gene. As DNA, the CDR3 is TGTGCCAGCAGTCGCCGGGACAGGGGTAGGGAGCGTCAGCCCCAGCATTTT. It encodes CASSRRDRGRERQPQHF.

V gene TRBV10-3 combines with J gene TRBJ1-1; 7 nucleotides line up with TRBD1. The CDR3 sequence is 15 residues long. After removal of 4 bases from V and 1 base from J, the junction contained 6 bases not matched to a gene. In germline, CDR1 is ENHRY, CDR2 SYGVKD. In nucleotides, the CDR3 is TGTGCCATCAGTGTAACAGGGGCCGGGAACACTGAAGCTTTCTTT. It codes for CAISVTGAGNTEAFF.

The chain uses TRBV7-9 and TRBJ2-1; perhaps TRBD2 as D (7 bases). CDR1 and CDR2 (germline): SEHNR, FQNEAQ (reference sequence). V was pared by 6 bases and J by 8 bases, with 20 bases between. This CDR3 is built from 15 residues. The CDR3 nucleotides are TGTGCCAGCAGTTCCGGGGGGCGGGAGAAGGATGAGCAGTTCTTC. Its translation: CASSSGGREKDEQFF.

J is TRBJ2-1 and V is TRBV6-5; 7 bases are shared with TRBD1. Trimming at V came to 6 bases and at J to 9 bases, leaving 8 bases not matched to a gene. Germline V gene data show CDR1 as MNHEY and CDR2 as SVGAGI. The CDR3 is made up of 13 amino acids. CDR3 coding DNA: TGTGCCAGCAGGACAGGGCCACAGGGTGAGCAGTTCTTC. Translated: CASRTGPQGEQFF.